Following are 14 T cell receptor beta chains from one sample sequenced in a study of regulatory T cells in long-lasting Graves disease. In building TCR beta libraries, iRepertoire HTBI primers were used together with Arm-PCR of CDR3 regions. TCRdb itself ran the multiplex PCR reads through MiXCR, one entry per CDR3 protein. The table shows fewer than 600,000 distinct CDR3 sequences, with less than 25% occurring only once. The time point here: persistent/refractory GD, antithyroid drugs over 5 years with positive TRAb. Making the TCR library involved RNA that had been extracted from PBMCs. The sample in question was peripheral blood mononuclear cells (PBMCs), obtained when the disease was refractory, from a patient treated with antithyroid drugs. Every receptor here comes from a female donor with Graves disease.

This clonotype was found many times. This chain joins TRBV12-3 or TRBV12-4 and TRBJ1-4; no firm D call. The CDR3 has 14 amino acids. Between the trimmed V and J ends, which lost 3 bases and 6 bases, there was a span of 11 bases. The CDR3 bases are TGTGCCAGCAGTTTTTTAGCCATGCATGAAAAACTGTTTTTT. Amino acids: CASSFLAMHEKLFF.

This clonotype was recorded a few times. The chain uses TRBV6-4 and TRBJ1-2; 7 bases are a match to TRBD1. This CDR3 has 16 residues. Trimming at V came to 3 bases and at J to 4 bases, leaving 11 bases not matched to a gene. CDR1 and CDR2 from the germline V gene are MRHNA and SNTAGT. CDR3: CASSEFGGQPLYGYTF. The CDR3 region has the DNA TGTGCCAGCAGTGAATTCGGGGGACAGCCCCTCTATGGCTACACCTTC.

This clonotype was recorded a few times. This chain joins TRBV5-1 and TRBJ1-2, with D unresolved. Per germline, CDR1 SGHRS and CDR2 YFSETQ. There are 14 residues in the CDR3. Trimming took off 0 bases at V and 0 bases at J, with 6 bases between the two ends. The CDR3 loop is CASSLEQSNYGYTF. DNA for the CDR3: TGCGCCAGCAGCTTGGAACAATCTAACTATGGCTACACCTTC.

This sequence joins TRBV7-8 and TRBJ1-5; TRBD1 is a possible D gene (5 bases). This CDR3 is built from 17 residues. Germline V gives CDR1 SGHVS, CDR2 FQNEAQ. V was pared by 8 bases and J by 1 base, with 21 bases between. The CDR3 bases are TGTGCCAGCGGCCCACTTGGGGGGTCTGGGAGCAATCAGCCCCAGCATTTT. Translation: CASGPLGGSGSNQPQHF.

This chain connects TRBV6-1 to TRBJ1-2; D possibly corresponds to TRBD1 (5 bases). The CDR3 spans 12 residues. Trimming stripped 6 bases from V and 8 bases from J, with 13 bases between. The germline V gene encodes CDR1 MNHNS and CDR2 SASEGT. The CDR3 reads CASRPDSPGYTF. The CDR3 bases are TGTGCCAGCAGGCCCGACAGTCCGGGCTACACCTTC.

This clonotype was detected only once. Just one base apart from a much larger clone, this may be a read error. The CDR3 protein is CASSPTGNTGELFF. The CDR3 DNA follows: TGTGCCAGCAGCCCGACAGGGAACACCGGGGAGCTGTTTTTT. This chain links TRBV7-9 with TRBJ2-2, with TRBD1 as a possible D gene (6 bases). CDR1 and CDR2 (germline): SEHNR, FQNEAQ (reference sequence). The ends were cut back, 5 bases at V and 1 base at J, with 8 bases in the middle. The CDR3 loop spans 14 amino acids.

There are a few counts of this clonotype. The chain employs TRBV11-2 and TRBJ2-5, with a possible D match to TRBD2 (6 bases). The DNA end lines up better with TRBJ2-7; the J call may be wrong. CDR3 length: 17 residues. CDR1 is SGHAT and CDR2 is FQNNGV in the germline V gene. The CDR3 DNA reads as TGTGCCAGCAGCTTAGGGATGGCCGGGGGAAAGTCCTACGAGCAGTACTTC. This encodes CASSLGMAGGKSYEQYF.

This clonotype was picked up many times. V and J are TRBV6-1 and TRBJ1-4; 10 positions agree with TRBD1. With 7 bases clipped from V and 6 bases from J, the junction kept 5 bases outside the gene matches. CDR3 size: 14 residues. Germline V lookup: CDR1 MNHNS, CDR2 SASEGT. CDR3 DNA: TGTGCCAGCAACGACAGGGGGCGGGATGAAAAACTGTTTTTT. This translates into CASNDRGRDEKLFF.

The V gene is TRBV3-1, the J gene TRBJ2-7; the D gene is possibly TRBD1 (6 bases). Germline CDR1 LGHDT, CDR2 YNNKEL (reference sequence). The V and J ends lost 3 bases and 5 bases respectively, with 17 bases between them. This CDR3 has 15 amino acids. CDR3 nucleotide sequence: TGTGCCAGCAGCCAGCAGACAGGAGCCCTCAACGAGCAGTACTTC. Amino acids: CASSQQTGALNEQYF.

This clonotype was recorded a few times. V and J are TRBV7-8 and TRBJ2-7; D is uncertain. V gave up 3 bases and J gave up 1 base, with 10 bases separating them. Per germline, CDR1 SGHVS and CDR2 FQNEAQ. The CDR3 spans 14 residues. The CDR3 nucleotides read TGTGCCAGCAGCTTGGGTGTAGGGTCCTACGAGCAGTACTTC. It codes for CASSLGVGSYEQYF.

The genes are TRBV6-1 and TRBJ2-5, with 7 nucleotides matching TRBD2. The germline CDR1 and CDR2 sequences are MNHNS and SASEGT. The CDR3 spans 13 residues. The V and J ends lost 7 bases and 9 bases, in that order; junction bases with no gene match: 11. CDR3 sequence reads: CASTRPRGEAQYF. The CDR3 DNA reads TGTGCCAGCACCCGGCCCCGGGGGGAGGCCCAGTACTTC.

This clonotype was detected many times. The chain employs TRBV28 and TRBJ2-7, with TRBD1 matching over 8 bases. The CDR3 extends over 15 amino acids. Trimming removed 5 bases from V and 2 bases from J; junction bases left unmatched: 8. Looked up from germline, CDR1 is MDHEN and CDR2 is SYDVKM. The CDR3 sequence is CASSAGTGPPYEQYF. In DNA form, the CDR3 reads TGTGCCAGCAGTGCTGGGACAGGACCCCCCTACGAGCAGTACTTC.

Only a few counts were recorded for this clonotype. The chain joins TRBV9 to TRBJ2-2, with D possibly being TRBD1 (5 bases). This CDR3 has 15 residues. Trimming removed 4 bases at V and 0 bases at J, with 10 bases between. CDR1 is SGDLS, CDR2 YYNGEE, per germline. CDR3 in DNA: TGTGCCAGCAGCACCCACAGGACGAACACCGGGGAGCTGTTTTTT. Translation gives CASSTHRTNTGELFF.

A few counts support this clonotype. As DNA, the CDR3 is TGTGCCAGCAGCCGCGTTCTCTTCGGGGAGCTGTTTTTT. This encodes CASSRVLFGELFF. The chain uses TRBV7-2 and TRBJ2-2; D call uncertain. Trimming left V 5 bases short and J 7 bases short, with 11 bases between. The CDR3 has 13 amino acids. The germline V gene encodes CDR1 SGHTA and CDR2 FQGNSA.